The present entry profiles one T cell receptor beta chain with its context. As yet, its antigen is unknown. Within the sample, other DNA sequences also encode this same CDR3. The data belong to a study of shared clonotypes between healthy human individuals. For the study at large: Each donor had three CD4 naive, three CD4 memory, two CD8 naive and one CD8 memory plate.

Study-level points and caveats: In the sorted subsets, rarefaction showed sequencing was incomplete despite large depth. Unshared clonotypes carried lower generation probabilities than those common to all four donors.

Here immunoSEQ multiplex PCR was the method, and the copy in TCRdb shows in-frame clones only, minus some. The profile shows hundreds of thousands of clones, approximately 96% of them singletons. CD8 cells classed as naive were CD45RO-negative and positively selected for CCR7, excluding terminally differentiated effector memory CD45RA+ cells. The study drew all its donors from Caucasian adults living in Nashville, Tennessee. This CDR3 is 12 amino acids long. V trimming: 6 bases; J trimming: 4 bases; junction bases outside the gene matches: 1. The germline V gene encodes CDR1 MDHEN and CDR2 SYDVKM. The TCR sequence derives from a woman aged 30 to 39 in good health. This chain links TRBV28 with TRBJ2-7; 9 nucleotides align to TRBD1. The sequencing input was naive CD8+ T cells sorted from blood. The CDR3 here is CASRDRGYEQYF. In DNA form, the CDR3 reads TGTGCCAGCAGGGACAGGGGTTACGAGCAGTACTTC.